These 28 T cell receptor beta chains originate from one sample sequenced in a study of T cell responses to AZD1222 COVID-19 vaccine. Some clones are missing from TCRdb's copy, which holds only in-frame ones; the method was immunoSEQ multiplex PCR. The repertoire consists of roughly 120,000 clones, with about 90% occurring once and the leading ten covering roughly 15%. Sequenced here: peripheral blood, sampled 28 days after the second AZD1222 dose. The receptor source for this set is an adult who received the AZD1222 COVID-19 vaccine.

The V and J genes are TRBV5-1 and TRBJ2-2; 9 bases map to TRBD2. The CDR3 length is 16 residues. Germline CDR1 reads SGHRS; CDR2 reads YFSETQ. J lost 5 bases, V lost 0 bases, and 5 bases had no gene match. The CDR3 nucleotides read TGCGCCAGCAGCTTGGTGCCTAGCGGGAATACCGGGGAGCTGTTTTTT. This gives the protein CASSLVPSGNTGELFF.

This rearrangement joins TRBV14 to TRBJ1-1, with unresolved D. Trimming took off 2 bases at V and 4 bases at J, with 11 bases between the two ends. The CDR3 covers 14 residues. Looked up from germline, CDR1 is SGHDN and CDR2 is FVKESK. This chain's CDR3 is CASSQYGFSTEAFF. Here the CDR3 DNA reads TGTGCCAGCAGCCAATATGGGTTCAGCACTGAAGCTTTCTTT.

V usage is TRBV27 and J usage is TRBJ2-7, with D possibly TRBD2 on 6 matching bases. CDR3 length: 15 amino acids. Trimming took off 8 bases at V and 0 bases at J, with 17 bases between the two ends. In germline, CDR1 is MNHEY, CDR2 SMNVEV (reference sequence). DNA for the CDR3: TGTGCCAGCCACGACGGGGCGGGGAGCTCCTACGAGCAGTACTTC. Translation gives CASHDGAGSSYEQYF.

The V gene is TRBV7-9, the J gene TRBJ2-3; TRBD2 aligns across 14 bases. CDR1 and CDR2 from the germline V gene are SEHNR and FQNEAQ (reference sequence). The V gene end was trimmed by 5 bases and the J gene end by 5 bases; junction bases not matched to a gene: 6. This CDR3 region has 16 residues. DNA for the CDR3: TGTGCCAGCAGCCCGGGACTAGCGGGAGATCTAGATACGCAGTATTTT. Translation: CASSPGLAGDLDTQYF.

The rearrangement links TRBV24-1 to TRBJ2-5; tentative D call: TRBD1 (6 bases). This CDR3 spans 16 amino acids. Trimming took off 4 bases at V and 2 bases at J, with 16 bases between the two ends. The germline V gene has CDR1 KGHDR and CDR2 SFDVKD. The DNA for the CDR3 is TGTGCCACCAGTGACGCGAATCCAGGGGATCAAGAGACCCAGTACTTC. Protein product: CATSDANPGDQETQYF.

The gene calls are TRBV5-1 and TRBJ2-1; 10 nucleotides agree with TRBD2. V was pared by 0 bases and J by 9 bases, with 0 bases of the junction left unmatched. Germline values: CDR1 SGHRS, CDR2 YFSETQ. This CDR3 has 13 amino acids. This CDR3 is CASSLVAGGEQFF. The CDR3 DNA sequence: TGCGCCAGCAGCTTGGTAGCGGGAGGTGAGCAGTTCTTC.

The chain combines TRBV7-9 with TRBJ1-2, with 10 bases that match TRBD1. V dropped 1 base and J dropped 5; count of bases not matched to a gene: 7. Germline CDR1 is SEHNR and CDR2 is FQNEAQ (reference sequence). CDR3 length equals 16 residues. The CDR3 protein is CASSLDRQGATYGYTF. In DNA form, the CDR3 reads TGTGCCAGCAGCTTAGATCGACAGGGGGCGACGTATGGCTACACCTTC. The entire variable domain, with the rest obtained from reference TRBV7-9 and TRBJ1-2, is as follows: DTGVSQNPRHKITKRGQNVTFRCDPISEHNRLYWYRQTLGQGPEFLTYFQNEAQLEKSRLLSDRFSAERPKGSFSTLEIQRTEQGDSAMYLCASSLDRQGATYGYTFGSGTRLTVV.

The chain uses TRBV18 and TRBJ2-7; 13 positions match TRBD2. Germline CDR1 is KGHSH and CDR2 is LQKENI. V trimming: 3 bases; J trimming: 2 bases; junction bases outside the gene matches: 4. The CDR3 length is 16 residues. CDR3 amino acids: CASSPPGLAGTYEQYF. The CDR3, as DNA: TGTGCCAGCTCACCCCCGGGACTAGCGGGAACCTACGAGCAGTACTTC.

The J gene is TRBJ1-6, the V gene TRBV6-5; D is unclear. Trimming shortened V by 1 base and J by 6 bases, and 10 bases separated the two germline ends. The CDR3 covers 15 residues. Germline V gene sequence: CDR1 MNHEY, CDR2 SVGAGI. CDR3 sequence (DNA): TGTGCCAGCAGTTACTGGGTAGTTGGTAATTCACCCCTCCACTTT. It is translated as CASSYWVVGNSPLHF.

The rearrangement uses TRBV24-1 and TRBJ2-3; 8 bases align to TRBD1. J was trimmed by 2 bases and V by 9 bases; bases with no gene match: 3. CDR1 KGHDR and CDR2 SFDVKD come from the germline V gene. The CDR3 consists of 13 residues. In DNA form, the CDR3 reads TGTGCCACCGCAGGGGGCTTCACAGATACGCAGTATTTT. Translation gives CATAGGFTDTQYF.

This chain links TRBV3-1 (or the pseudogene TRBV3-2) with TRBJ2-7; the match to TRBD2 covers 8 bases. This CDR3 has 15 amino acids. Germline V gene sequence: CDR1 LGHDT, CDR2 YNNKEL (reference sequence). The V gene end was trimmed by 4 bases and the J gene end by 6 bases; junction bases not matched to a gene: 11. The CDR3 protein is CASSPLAGGGVEQYF. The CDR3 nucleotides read TGTGCCAGCAGCCCTTTGGCGGGAGGAGGGGTCGAGCAGTACTTC.

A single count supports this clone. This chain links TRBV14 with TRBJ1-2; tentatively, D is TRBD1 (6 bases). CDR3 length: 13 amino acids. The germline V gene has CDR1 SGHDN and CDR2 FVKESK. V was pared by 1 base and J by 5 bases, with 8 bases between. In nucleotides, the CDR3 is TGTGCCAGCAGCCAAGGACAGGAGTATGGCTACACCTTC. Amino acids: CASSQGQEYGYTF. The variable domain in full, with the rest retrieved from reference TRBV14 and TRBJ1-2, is EAGVTQFPSHSVIEKGQTVTLRCDPISGHDNLYWYRRVMGKEIKFLLHFVKESKQDESGMPNNRFLAERTGGTYSTLKVQPAELEDSGVYFCASSQGQEYGYTFGSGTRLTVV.

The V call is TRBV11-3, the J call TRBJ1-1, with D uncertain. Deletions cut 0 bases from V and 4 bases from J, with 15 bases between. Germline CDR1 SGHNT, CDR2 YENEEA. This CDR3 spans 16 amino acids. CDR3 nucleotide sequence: TGTGCCAGCAGCTTAGACCCCTTTGAAGCGGGCACTGAAGCTTTCTTT. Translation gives CASSLDPFEAGTEAFF.

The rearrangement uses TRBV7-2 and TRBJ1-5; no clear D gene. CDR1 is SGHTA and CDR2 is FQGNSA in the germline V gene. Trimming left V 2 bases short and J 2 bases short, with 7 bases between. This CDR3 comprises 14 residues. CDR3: CASSLSGGNQPQHF. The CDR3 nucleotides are TGTGCCAGCAGCTTAAGTGGGGGCAATCAGCCCCAGCATTTT.

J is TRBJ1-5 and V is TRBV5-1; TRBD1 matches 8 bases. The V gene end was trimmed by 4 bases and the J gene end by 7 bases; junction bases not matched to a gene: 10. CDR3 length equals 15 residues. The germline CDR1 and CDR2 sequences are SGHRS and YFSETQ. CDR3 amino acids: CASSTGQGPTQPQHF. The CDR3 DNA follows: TGCGCCAGCAGCACCGGACAGGGTCCAACCCAGCCCCAGCATTTT.

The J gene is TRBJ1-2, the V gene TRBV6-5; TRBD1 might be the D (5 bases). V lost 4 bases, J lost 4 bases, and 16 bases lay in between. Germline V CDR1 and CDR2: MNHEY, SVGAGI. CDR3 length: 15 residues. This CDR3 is CASSSFRGVPYGYTF. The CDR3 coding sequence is TGTGCCAGCAGTTCCTTCAGAGGGGTTCCCTATGGCTACACCTTC.

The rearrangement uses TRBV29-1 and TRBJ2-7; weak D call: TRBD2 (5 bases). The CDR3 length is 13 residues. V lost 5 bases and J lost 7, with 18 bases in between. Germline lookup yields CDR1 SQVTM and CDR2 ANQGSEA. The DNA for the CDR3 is TGCAGCGTTATATTTCGCAGCTCGGGGGAGCAGTACTTC. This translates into CSVIFRSSGEQYF.

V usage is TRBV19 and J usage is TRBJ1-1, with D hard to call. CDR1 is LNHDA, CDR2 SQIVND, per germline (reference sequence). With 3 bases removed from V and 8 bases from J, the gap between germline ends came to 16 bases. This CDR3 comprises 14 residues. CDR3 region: CASSIGDVSPEAFF. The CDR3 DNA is TGTGCCAGTAGTATTGGTGACGTCTCACCCGAAGCTTTCTTT.

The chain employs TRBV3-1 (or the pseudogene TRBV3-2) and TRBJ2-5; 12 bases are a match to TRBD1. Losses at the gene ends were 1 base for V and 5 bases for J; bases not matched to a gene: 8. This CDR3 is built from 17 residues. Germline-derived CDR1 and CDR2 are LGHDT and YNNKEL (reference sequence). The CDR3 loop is CASSQATGTGGRETQYF. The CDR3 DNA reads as TGTGCCAGCAGCCAAGCCACCGGGACAGGGGGCCGGGAGACCCAGTACTTC.

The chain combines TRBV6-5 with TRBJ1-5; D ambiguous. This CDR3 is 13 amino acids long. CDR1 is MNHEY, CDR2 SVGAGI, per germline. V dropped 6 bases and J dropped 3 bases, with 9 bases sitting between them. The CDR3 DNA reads TGTGCCAGCAGCACCCTTTACAATCAGCCCCAGCATTTT. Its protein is CASSTLYNQPQHF.

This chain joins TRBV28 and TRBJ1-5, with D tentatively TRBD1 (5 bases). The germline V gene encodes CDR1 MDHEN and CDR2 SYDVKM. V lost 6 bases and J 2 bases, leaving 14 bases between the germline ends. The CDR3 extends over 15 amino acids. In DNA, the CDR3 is TGTGCCAGCAGAGTCGGGCAGGGCGGCAATCAGCCCCAGCATTTT. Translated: CASRVGQGGNQPQHF.

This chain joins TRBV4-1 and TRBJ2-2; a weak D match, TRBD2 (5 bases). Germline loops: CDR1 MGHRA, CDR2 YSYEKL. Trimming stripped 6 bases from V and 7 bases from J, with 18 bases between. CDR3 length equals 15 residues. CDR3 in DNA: TGCGCCAGCAGTTCAACCCCGTCGGCGGGCGGGGAGCTGTTTTTT. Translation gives CASSSTPSAGGELFF.

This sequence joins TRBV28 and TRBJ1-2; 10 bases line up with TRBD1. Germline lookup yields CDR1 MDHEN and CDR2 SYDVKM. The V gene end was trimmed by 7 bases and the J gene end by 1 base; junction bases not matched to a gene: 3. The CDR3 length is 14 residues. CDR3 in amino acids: CASKTGGSNYGYTF. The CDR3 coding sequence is TGTGCCAGCAAGACAGGGGGCAGTAACTATGGCTACACCTTC.

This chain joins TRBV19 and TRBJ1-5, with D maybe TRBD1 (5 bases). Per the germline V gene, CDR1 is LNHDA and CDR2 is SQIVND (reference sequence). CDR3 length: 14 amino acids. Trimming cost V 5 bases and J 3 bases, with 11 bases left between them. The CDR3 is CASSAQGFNQPQHF. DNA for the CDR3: TGTGCCAGTAGTGCCCAGGGCTTCAATCAGCCCCAGCATTTT.

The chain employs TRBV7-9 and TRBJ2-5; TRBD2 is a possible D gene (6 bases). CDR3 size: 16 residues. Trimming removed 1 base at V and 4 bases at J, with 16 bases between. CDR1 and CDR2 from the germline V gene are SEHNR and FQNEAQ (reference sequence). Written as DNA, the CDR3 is TGTGCCAGCAGCTTAGGAGGGGACTCTAGCCGAGAGACCCAGTACTTC. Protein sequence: CASSLGGDSSRETQYF. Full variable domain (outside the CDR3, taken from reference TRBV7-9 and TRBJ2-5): DTGVSQNPRHKITKRGQNVTFRCDPISEHNRLYWYRQTLGQGPEFLTYFQNEAQLEKSRLLSDRFSAERPKGSFSTLEIQRTEQGDSAMYLCASSLGGDSSRETQYFGPGTRLLVL.

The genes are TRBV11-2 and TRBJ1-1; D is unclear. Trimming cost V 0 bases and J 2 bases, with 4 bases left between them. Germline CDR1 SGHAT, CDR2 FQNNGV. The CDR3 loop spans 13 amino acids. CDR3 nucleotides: TGTGCCAGCAGCTTAGATATTAACACTGAAGCTTTCTTT. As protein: CASSLDINTEAFF.

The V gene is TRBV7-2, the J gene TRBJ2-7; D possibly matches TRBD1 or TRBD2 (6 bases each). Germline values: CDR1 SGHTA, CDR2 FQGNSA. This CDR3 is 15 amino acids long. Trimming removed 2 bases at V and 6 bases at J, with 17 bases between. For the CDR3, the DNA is TGTGCCAGCAGCTTAATGGGGGGCGTCCTCCTCGAGCAGTACTTC. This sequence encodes CASSLMGGVLLEQYF.

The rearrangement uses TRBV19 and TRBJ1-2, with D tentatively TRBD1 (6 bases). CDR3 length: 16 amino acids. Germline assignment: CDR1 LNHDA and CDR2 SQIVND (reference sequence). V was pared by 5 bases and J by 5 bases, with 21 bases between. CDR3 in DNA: TGTGCCAGTAGTCCGCCCCGGACAGCACTTTCTTATGGCTACACCTTC. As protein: CASSPPRTALSYGYTF.